This T cell receptor beta chain derives from a study of regulatory T cells in long-lasting Graves disease. Specified time point: newly diagnosed GD, antithyroid drugs for less than 3 months. Following extraction of RNA from PBMCs, that RNA was used to make the TCR library. Libraries of TCR beta came from iRepertoire HTBI primers plus Arm-PCR of CDR3 regions. From the multiplex PCR reads, TCRdb called clonotypes with MiXCR, one entry per CDR3 protein. The data contain about 440,000 distinct CDR3 sequences, over 15% of them singletons. This clonotype came up many times. The same sample was also studied in work on T cells in Graves' hyperthyroidism and ophthalmopathy.

This receptor was taken from a young woman with Graves disease. This specimen was peripheral blood mononuclear cells (PBMCs), taken at new diagnosis, from a patient treated with antithyroid drugs.

CDR3 amino acids: CASGPRGNQPDTQYF. The CDR3 region has the DNA TGTGCCAGCGGTCCGCGCGGGAACCAACCAGATACGCAGTATTTT. The chain links TRBV27 to TRBJ2-3; D may be TRBD2 (6 bases). CDR1 is MNHEY, CDR2 SMNVEV, per germline (reference sequence). This CDR3 comprises 15 residues. Deletions cut 8 bases from V and 4 bases from J, with 19 bases between.